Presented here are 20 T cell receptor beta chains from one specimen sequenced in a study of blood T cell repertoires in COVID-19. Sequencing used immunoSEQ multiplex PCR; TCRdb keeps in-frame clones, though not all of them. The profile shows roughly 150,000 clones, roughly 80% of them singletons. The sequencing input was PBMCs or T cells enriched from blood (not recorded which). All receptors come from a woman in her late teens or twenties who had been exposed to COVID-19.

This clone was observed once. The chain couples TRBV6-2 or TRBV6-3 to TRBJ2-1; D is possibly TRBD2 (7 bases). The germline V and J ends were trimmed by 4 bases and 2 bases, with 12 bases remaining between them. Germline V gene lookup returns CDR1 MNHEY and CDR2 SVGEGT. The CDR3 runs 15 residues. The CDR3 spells CASSLPGGPYNEQFF. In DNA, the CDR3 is TGTGCCAGCAGTTTACCCGGGGGGCCCTACAATGAGCAGTTCTTC.

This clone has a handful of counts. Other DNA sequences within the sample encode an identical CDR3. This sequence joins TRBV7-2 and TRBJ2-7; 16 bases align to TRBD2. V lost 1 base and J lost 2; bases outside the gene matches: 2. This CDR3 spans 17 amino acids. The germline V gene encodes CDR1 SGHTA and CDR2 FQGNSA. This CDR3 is CASSLGGTSGRAYEQYF. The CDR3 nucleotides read TGTGCCAGCAGCTTAGGAGGGACTAGCGGGAGGGCCTACGAGCAGTACTTC. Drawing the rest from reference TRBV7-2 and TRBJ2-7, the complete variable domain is GAGVSQSPSNKVTEKGKDVELRCDPISGHTALYWYRQSLGQGLEFLIYFQGNSAPDKSGLPSDRFSAERTGGSVSTLTIQRTQQEDSAVYLCASSLGGTSGRAYEQYFGPGTRLTVT.

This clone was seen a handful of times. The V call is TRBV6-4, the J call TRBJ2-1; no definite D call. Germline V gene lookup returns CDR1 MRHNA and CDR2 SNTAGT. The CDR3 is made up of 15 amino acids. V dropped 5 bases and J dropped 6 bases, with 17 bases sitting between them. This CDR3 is CASSSSTAPGNEQFF. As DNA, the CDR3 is TGTGCCAGCAGTTCCTCGACGGCCCCAGGCAATGAGCAGTTCTTC.

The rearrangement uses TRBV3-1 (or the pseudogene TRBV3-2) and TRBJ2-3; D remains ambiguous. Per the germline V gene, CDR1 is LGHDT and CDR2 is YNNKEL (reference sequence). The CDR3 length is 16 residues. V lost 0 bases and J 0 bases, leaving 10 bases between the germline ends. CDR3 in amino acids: CASSQDGGLSTDTQYF. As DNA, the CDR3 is TGTGCCAGCAGCCAAGATGGCGGTCTTAGCACAGATACGCAGTATTTT.

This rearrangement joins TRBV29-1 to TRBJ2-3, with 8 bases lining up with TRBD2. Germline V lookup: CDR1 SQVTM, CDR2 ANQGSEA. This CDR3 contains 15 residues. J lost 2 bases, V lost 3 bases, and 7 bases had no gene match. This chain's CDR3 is CSVEGVAGITDTQYF. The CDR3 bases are TGCAGCGTTGAGGGGGTAGCGGGGATCACAGATACGCAGTATTTT.

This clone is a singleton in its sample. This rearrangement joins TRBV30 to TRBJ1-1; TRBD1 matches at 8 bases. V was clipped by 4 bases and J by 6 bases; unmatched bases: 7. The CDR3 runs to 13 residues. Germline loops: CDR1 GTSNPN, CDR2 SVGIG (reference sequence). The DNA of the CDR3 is TGTGCCTGGAAAAAACAGGGGGGGGCTGAAGCTTTCTTT. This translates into CAWKKQGGAEAFF.

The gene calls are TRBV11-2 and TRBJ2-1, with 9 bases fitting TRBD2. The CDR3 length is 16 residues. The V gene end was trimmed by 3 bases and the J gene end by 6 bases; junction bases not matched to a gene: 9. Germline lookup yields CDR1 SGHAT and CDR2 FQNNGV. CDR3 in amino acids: CASSLGGTSRLNEQFF. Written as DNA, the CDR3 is TGTGCCAGCAGCTTGGGCGGGACTAGCAGGCTCAATGAGCAGTTCTTC.

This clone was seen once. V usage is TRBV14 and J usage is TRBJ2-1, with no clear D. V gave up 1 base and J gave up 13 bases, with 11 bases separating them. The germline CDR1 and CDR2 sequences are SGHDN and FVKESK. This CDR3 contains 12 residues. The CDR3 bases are TGTGCCAGCAGCCAAGTAGACTCTCGACAGTTCTTC. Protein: CASSQVDSRQFF. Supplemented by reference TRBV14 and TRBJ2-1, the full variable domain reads EAGVTQFPSHSVIEKGQTVTLRCDPISGHDNLYWYRRVMGKEIKFLLHFVKESKQDESGMPNNRFLAERTGGTYSTLKVQPAELEDSGVYFCASSQVDSRQFFGPGTRLTVL.

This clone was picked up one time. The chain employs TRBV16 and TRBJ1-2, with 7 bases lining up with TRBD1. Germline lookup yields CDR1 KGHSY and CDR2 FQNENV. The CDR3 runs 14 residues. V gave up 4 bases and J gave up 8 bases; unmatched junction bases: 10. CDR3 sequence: CASSRFKGAMGYTF. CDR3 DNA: TGTGCCAGCAGCCGCTTCAAGGGGGCTATGGGCTACACCTTC.

CDR3 sequence reads: CASSGAGWAGGDNEQFF. CDR3 in DNA: TGCGCCAGCAGCGGCGCCGGGTGGGCGGGAGGTGACAATGAGCAGTTCTTC. The gene calls are TRBV5-1 and TRBJ2-1; 8 bases match TRBD2. The CDR3 runs 17 residues. The V gene's germline CDR1 is SGHRS and CDR2 YFSETQ. Germline trimming cut 4 bases from V and 5 bases from J; bases unmatched to any gene: 14.

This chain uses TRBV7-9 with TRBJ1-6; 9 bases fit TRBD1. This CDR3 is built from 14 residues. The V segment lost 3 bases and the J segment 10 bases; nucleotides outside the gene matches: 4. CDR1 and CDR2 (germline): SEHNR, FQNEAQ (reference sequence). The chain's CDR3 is CASSFRQGGSPLHF. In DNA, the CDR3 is TGTGCCAGCAGCTTTAGACAGGGGGGATCACCCCTCCACTTT.

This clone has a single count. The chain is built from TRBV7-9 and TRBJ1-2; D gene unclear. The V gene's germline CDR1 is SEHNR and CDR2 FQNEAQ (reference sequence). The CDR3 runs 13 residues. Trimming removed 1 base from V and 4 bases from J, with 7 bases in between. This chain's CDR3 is CASSLVNGYGYTF. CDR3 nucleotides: TGTGCCAGCAGCTTAGTAAACGGCTATGGCTACACCTTC.

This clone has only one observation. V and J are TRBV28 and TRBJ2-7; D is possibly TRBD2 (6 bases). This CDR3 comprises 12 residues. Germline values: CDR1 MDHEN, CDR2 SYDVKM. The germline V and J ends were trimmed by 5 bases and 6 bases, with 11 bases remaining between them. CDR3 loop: CASSTGTLEQYF. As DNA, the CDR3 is TGTGCCAGCAGTACCGGGACTCTCGAGCAGTACTTC.

CDR3 region: CASSKFREFEAFF. The CDR3 DNA reads TGTGCCAGCAGCAAGTTCAGGGAATTTGAAGCTTTCTTT. V and J are TRBV21-1 and TRBJ1-1; the table assigns TRBD1, which was not confirmed against the DNA. TRBV21-1 is given as a pseudogene. The CDR3 is 13 amino acids.

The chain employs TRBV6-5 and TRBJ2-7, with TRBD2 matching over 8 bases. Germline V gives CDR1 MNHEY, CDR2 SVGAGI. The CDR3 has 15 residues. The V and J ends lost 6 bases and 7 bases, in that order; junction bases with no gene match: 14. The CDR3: CASRRLTSAGVEQYF. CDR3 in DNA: TGTGCCAGCAGGAGACTGACTAGCGCCGGGGTGGAGCAGTACTTC.

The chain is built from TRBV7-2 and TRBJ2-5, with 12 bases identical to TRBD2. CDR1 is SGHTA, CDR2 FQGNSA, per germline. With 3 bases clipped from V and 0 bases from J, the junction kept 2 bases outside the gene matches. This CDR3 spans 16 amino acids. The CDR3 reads CASSLGLAGYQETQYF. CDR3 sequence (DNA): TGTGCCAGCAGCTTGGGACTAGCGGGTTACCAAGAGACCCAGTACTTC.

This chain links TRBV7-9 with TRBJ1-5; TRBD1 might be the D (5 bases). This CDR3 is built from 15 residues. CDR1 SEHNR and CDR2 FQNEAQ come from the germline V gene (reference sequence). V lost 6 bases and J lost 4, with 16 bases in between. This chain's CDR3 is CASSHVGAGNQPQHF. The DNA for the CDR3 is TGTGCCAGCAGTCATGTTGGGGCGGGGAATCAGCCCCAGCATTTT.

The CDR3 DNA follows: TGTGCCAGCAGCTTTGGGATAGCGGGAGGTCCAGATACGCAGTATTTT. Residues: CASSFGIAGGPDTQYF. V and J are TRBV7-9 and TRBJ2-3; TRBD2 matches at 10 bases. Trimming took 3 bases from V and 4 from J; bases not matched to a gene: 7. The germline V gene encodes CDR1 SEHNR and CDR2 FQNEAQ (reference sequence). The CDR3 length is 16 residues.

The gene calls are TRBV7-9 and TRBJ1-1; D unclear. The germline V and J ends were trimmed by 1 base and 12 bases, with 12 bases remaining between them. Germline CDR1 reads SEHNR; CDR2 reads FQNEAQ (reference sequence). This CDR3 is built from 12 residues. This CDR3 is CASSLEAAGTFF. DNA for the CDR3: TGTGCCAGCAGCTTAGAGGCGGCGGGGACTTTCTTT.

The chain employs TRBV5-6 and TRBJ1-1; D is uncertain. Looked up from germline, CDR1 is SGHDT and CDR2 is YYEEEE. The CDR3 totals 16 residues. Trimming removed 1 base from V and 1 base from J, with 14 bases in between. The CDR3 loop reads CASSLWIGSKNTEAFF. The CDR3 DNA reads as TGTGCCAGCAGCTTGTGGATAGGGAGCAAGAACACTGAAGCTTTCTTT.